A selection of T cell receptor beta chains follows, all from one sample in a study of blood T cell repertoires in COVID-19. The data were produced by immunoSEQ multiplex PCR, yet TCRdb's version contains in-frame clones alone and is incomplete. The sample shows around 100,000 clones, 75% to 85% of them seen only once. Material for sequencing was peripheral blood. These receptor sequences come from a man in his 70s with acute or convalescent COVID-19. CDR3s leave out the opening cysteine and the closing phenylalanine or tryptophan.

>TRBV5-1|TRBJ2-2
ASSWGTVGAGELF
>TRBV5-1|TRBJ1-1
ASSLVGTGGEEAF
>TRBV10-3|TRBJ1-2
AISESRQEHVYGYT
>TRBV12-3/TRBV12-4|TRBJ1-2
ASSLFGGGYT
>TRBV5-1|TRBJ2-1
ASSLAGLANNEQF
>TRBV19|TRBJ1-1
ASRTGQGTAEAF
>TRBV12-3/TRBV12-4|TRBJ1-2
ASSLNRGYT
>TRBV2|TRBJ1-5
ASRAYYGNQPQH
>TRBV27|TRBJ1-5
ASTGADGGPQH
>TRBV2|TRBJ2-7
ASSDRTGVTYEQY
>TRBV10-3|TRBJ1-3
ATQATGNTIY
>TRBV24-1|TRBJ2-1
ATSDFTDTGSHEQF
>TRBV6-5|TRBJ1-2
ASRSQGFYGYT
>TRBV28|TRBJ2-2
ASNGQAPGELF
>TRBV5-4|TRBJ2-7
ASSLAIEGGREQY
>TRBV9|TRBJ2-4
ASSVYGTPKAKNIQY
>TRBV14|TRBJ1-2
ASSQDRQAAL
>TRBV29-1|TRBJ1-1
SGQGQGDTEAF
>TRBV27|TRBJ2-3
ASSRGLAGHTDTQY
>TRBV6-5|TRBJ1-4
ASSYRGAREKLF
>TRBV12-3/TRBV12-4|TRBJ1-5
ASSWDRDQPQH
>TRBV7-9|TRBJ2-2
ASSLGQTYTGELF
>TRBV20-1|TRBJ1-3
SASPALGHGSGNTIY
>TRBV9|TRBJ2-2
ASNVGAGNTGELF
>TRBV3-1/TRBV3-2|TRBJ2-7
ASSQDSLLGQGKQY
>TRBV30|TRBJ1-1
AWSLGQRATEAF
>TRBV5-1|TRBJ2-1
ASSLIQNNEQF
>TRBV2|TRBJ2-1
ATDFSGGGFGF
>TRBV5-4|TRBJ1-2
ASSLAGRGDYGYT
>TRBV27|TRBJ2-3
ASSLLGLSHTDTQY
>TRBV25-1|TRBJ2-1
ASSDETGRGNEQF
>TRBV12-2|TRBJ1-4
ASRQRHYVDEKLF
>TRBV5-4|TRBJ2-3
ASSSGLAGGTSTDTQY
>TRBV28|TRBJ2-7
ASSTGARYEQY
>TRBV2|TRBJ2-5
ASSGGSGRNEETQY
>TRBV21-1|TRBJ1-1
ASNHGGLNTEAF
>TRBV5-1|TRBJ2-2
ASILRTGTGELF
>TRBV28|TRBJ2-7
ASSSARRDTY